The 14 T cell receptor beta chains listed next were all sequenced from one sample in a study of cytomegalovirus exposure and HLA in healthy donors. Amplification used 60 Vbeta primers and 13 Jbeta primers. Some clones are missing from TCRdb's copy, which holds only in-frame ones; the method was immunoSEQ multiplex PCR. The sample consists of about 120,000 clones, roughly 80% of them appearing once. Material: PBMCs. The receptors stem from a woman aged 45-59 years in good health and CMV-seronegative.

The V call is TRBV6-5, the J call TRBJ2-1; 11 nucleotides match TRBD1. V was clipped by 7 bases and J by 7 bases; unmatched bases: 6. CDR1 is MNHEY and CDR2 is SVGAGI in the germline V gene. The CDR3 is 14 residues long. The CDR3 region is CASKGQGGQNEQFF. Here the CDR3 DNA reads TGTGCCAGCAAGGGACAGGGGGGTCAGAATGAGCAGTTCTTC.

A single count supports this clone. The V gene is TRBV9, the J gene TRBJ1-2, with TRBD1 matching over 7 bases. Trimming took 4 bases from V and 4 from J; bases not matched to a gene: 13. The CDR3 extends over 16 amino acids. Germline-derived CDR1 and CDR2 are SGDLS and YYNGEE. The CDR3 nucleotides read TGTGCCAGCAGCTCCCCTGGGGGACAGTCCTCCTATGGCTACACCTTC. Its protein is CASSSPGGQSSYGYTF.

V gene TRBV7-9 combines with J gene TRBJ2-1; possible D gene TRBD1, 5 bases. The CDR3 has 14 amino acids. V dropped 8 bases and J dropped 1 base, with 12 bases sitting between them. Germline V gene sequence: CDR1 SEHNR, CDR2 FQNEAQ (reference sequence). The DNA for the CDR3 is TGTGCCAGCCAGGGCCCGGTGTCCTACAATGAGCAGTTCTTC. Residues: CASQGPVSYNEQFF.

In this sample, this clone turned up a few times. CDR3 amino acids: CASSLLAGVGELFF. CDR3 coding DNA: TGTGCCAGCAGCTTACTAGCGGGAGTGGGGGAGCTGTTTTTT. V gene TRBV7-3 combines with J gene TRBJ2-2; 10 bases fit TRBD2. The length of the CDR3 is 14 residues. Trimming took 2 bases from V and 8 from J; bases not matched to a gene: 2. CDR1 and CDR2 (germline): SGHTA, FQGTGA.

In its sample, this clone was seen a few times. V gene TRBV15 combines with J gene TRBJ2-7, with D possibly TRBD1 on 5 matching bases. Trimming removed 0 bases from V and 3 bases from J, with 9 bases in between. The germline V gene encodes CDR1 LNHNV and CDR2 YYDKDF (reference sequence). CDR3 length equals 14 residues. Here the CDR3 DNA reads TGTGCCACCAGCAGAGAGGGGCAGGGCTACGAGCAGTACTTC. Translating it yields CATSREGQGYEQYF. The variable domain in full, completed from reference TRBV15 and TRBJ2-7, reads DAMVIQNPRYQVTQFGKPVTLSCSQTLNHNVMYWYQQKSSQAPKLLFHYYDKDFNNEADTPDNFQSRRPNTSFCFLDIRSPGLGDTAMYLCATSREGQGYEQYFGPGTRLTVT.

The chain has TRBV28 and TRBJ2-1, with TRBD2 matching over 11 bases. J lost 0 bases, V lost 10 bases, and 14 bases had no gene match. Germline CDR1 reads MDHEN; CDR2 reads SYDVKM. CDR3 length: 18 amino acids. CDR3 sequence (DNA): TGTGCCACCGAGACCCTAGCGGGAGGACCCCTCTCCTACAATGAGCAGTTCTTC. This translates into CATETLAGGPLSYNEQFF.

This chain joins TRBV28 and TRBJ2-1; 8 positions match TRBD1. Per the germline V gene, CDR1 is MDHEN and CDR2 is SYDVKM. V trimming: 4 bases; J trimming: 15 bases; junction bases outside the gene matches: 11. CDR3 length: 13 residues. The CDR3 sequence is CASSSFPGQVMFF. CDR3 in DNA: TGTGCCAGCAGTTCGTTCCCGGGACAGGTTATGTTCTTC. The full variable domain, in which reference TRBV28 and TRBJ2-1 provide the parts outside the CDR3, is DVKVTQSSRYLVKRTGEKVFLECVQDMDHENMFWYRQDPGLGLRLIYFSYDVKMKEKGDIPEGYSVSREKKERFSLILESASTNQTSMYLCASSSFPGQVMFFGPGTRLTVL.

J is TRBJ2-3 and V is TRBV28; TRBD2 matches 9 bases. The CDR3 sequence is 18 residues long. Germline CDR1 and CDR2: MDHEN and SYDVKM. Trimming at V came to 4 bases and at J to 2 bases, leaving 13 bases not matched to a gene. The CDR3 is CASSYSARLAGPTDTQYF. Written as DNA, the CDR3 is TGTGCCAGCAGTTATTCCGCGCGGCTAGCGGGACCCACAGATACGCAGTATTTT.

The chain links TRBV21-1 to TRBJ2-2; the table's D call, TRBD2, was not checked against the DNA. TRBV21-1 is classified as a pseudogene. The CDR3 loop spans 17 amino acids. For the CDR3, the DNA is TGTGCCAGCAGCCTCCATAGCGGGAGGGAGAACACCGGGGAGCTGTTTTTT. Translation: CASSLHSGRENTGELFF.

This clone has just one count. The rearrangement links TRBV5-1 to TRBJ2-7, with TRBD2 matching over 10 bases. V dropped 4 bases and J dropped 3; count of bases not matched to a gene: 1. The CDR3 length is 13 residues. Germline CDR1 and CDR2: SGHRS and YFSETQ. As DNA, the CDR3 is TGCGCCAGCAGCGTAGCGGGAGGCTACGAGCAGTACTTC. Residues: CASSVAGGYEQYF.

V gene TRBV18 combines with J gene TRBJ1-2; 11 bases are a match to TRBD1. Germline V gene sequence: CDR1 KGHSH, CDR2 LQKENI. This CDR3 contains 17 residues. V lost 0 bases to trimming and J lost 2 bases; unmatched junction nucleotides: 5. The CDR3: CASSPPGQGALNYGYTF. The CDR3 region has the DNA TGTGCCAGCTCACCACCTGGACAGGGGGCTTTGAACTATGGCTACACCTTC.

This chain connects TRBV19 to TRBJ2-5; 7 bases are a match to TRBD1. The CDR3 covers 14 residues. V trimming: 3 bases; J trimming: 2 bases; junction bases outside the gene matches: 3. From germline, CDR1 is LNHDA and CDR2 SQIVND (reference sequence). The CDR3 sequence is CASSIETGQETQYF. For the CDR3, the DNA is TGTGCCAGTAGTATTGAGACAGGGCAAGAGACCCAGTACTTC.

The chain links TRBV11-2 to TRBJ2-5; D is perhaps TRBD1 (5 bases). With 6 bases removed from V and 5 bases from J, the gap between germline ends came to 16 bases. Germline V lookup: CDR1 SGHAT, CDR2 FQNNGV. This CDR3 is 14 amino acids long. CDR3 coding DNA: TGTGCCAGCAGTACAGGCCCGACGTATGAGACCCAGTACTTC. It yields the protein CASSTGPTYETQYF. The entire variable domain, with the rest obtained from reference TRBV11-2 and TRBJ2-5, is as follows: EAGVAQSPRYKIIEKRQSVAFWCNPISGHATLYWYQQILGQGPKLLIQFQNNGVVDDSQLPKDRFSAERLKGVDSTLKIQPAKLEDSAVYLCASSTGPTYETQYFGPGTRLLVL.

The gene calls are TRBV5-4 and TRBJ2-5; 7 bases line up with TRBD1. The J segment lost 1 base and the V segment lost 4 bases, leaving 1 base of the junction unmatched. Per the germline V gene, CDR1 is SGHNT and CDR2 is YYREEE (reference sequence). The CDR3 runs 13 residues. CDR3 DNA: TGTGCCAGCAGCGGGGACAGCCAAGAGACCCAGTACTTC. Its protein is CASSGDSQETQYF.